This T cell receptor (beta chain) was captured by sequencing in a study of CD8+ T cells in alopecia areata. cDNA prepared by RNA extraction and subsequent reverse transcription served as the template for sequencing. Profiling relied on immunoSEQ multiplex PCR, and the TCRdb table lists in-frame clones only, not all of them. Here the sample spans about 250,000 clones, 67% being singletons. The sequencing used CD4+ T cells sorted from blood, collected at week 0. This receptor was taken from a human donor with alopecia areata.

DNA of the CDR3: TGTGCCTGGAGTGTATCGGTTGGAGCGGGGGGCCCAAACACCGGGGAGCTGTTTTTT. It yields the protein CAWSVSVGAGGPNTGELFF. The genes are TRBV30 and TRBJ2-2; 9 nucleotides agree with TRBD2. The CDR3 runs 19 residues. Germline trimming cut 0 bases from V and 2 bases from J; bases unmatched to any gene: 13. Germline V gene lookup returns CDR1 GTSNPN and CDR2 SVGIG (reference sequence).